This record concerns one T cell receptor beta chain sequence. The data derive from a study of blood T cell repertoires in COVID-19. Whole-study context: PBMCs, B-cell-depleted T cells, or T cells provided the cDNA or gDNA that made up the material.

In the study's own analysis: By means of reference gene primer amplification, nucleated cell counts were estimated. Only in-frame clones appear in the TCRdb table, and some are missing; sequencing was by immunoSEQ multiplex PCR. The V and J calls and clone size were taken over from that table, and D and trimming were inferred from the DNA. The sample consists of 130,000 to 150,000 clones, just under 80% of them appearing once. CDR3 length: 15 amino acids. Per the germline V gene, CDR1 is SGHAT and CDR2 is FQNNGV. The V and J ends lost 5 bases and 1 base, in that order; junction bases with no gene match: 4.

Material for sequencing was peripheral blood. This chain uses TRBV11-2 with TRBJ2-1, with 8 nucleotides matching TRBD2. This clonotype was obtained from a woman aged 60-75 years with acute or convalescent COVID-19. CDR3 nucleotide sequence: TGTGCCAGCAGCCCTCGACTAGCGTCCTACAATGAGCAGTTCTTC. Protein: CASSPRLASYNEQFF.